The clone carrying this T cell receptor (beta chain) was seen repeatedly, ten times or more. Its antigen is still unknown. The data stem from a study of post-analysis software for immune sequencing data. Germline V lookup: CDR1 MNHEY, CDR2 SVGAGI. The CDR3 length is 15 residues. After removal of 5 bases from V and 4 bases from J, the junction contained 10 bases not matched to a gene. General study findings and limits: Multiple sclerosis was associated with a significant reduction in normalized Chao1 diversity relative to controls. There were five or six TRBV segments more frequent in patients than controls, and TRBV5-6, TRBV5-1 and TRBV20-1 were among them.

cDNA libraries of TCR beta carried unique molecular identifiers. MiXCR was run by TCRdb on the PCR reads, yielding one entry per CDR3 protein. The table records 650,000 to 900,000 distinct CDR3 sequences, about half of them present only once. This clonotype was obtained from a girl aged 10 to 17 with multiple sclerosis. Sequenced sample: blood. The rearrangement uses TRBV6-5 and TRBJ1-2; 7 bases map to TRBD1. CDR3 in DNA: TGTGCCAGCAGTCGAGCCACCGGGACAGCCTATGGCTACACCTTC. It translates to CASSRATGTAYGYTF.